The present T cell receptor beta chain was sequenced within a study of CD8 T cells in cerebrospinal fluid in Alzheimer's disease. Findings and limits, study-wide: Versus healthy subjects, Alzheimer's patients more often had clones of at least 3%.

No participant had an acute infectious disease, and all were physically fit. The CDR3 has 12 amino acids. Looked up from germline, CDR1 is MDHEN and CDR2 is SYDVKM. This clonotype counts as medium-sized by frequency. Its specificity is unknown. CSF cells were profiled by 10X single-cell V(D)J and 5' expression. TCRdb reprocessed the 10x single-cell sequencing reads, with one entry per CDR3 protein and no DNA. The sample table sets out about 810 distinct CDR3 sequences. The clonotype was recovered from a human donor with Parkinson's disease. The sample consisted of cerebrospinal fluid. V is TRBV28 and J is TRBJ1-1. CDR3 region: CASSLRTSKAFF.